In this sample, the clone carrying this T cell receptor beta chain turned up a few times. This CDR3 spans 12 amino acids. Germline CDR1 reads SGHTA; CDR2 reads FQGNSA. V gave up 2 bases and J gave up 4 bases, with 4 bases separating them. This specimen comes from a study of vaccination and CD4 T cells after COVID-19. In the study overall: Between diagnosis and the drawing of post-COVID samples lay a median roughly 94 days (range 35 to 161).

Time point in this sample: late sampling 161 to 241 days after vaccination in a few convalescent patients. TCRdb reprocessed the PCR reads via MiXCR and lists one record per CDR3 protein. The data hold just under 30,000 distinct CDR3 sequences, with approximately 49% observed a single time. Source: CD4+ T cells from blood, taken about 7 months after SARS-CoV-2 vaccination. The sequence was obtained from a human donor who had recovered from COVID-19. The chain couples TRBV7-2 to TRBJ2-3; D unclear. The CDR3: CASSLTADTQYF. CDR3 DNA sequence: TGTGCCAGCAGCTTAACCGCAGATACGCAGTATTTT.